This TCR beta chain comes out of a study of technical replicates of blood from four donors. Sequencing was performed with immunoSEQ multiplex PCR; in TCRdb, only in-frame clones are kept and a portion is missing. The data hold roughly 74,000 clones, with around nine tenths observed a single time. This clone is a singleton in its sample. The CDR3 has 15 residues. With 0 bases clipped from V and 6 bases from J, the junction kept 8 bases outside the gene matches. Germline V gene sequence: CDR1 SGDLS, CDR2 YYNGEE. Sequences were obtained from T cells isolated from PBMCs. The chain employs TRBV9 and TRBJ2-5; 7 nucleotides line up with TRBD2. This receptor was obtained from a human donor in good health. CDR3 protein: CASSVGTGGSKTQYF. In nucleotides, the CDR3 is TGTGCCAGCAGCGTAGGGACCGGCGGGAGTAAGACCCAGTACTTC.